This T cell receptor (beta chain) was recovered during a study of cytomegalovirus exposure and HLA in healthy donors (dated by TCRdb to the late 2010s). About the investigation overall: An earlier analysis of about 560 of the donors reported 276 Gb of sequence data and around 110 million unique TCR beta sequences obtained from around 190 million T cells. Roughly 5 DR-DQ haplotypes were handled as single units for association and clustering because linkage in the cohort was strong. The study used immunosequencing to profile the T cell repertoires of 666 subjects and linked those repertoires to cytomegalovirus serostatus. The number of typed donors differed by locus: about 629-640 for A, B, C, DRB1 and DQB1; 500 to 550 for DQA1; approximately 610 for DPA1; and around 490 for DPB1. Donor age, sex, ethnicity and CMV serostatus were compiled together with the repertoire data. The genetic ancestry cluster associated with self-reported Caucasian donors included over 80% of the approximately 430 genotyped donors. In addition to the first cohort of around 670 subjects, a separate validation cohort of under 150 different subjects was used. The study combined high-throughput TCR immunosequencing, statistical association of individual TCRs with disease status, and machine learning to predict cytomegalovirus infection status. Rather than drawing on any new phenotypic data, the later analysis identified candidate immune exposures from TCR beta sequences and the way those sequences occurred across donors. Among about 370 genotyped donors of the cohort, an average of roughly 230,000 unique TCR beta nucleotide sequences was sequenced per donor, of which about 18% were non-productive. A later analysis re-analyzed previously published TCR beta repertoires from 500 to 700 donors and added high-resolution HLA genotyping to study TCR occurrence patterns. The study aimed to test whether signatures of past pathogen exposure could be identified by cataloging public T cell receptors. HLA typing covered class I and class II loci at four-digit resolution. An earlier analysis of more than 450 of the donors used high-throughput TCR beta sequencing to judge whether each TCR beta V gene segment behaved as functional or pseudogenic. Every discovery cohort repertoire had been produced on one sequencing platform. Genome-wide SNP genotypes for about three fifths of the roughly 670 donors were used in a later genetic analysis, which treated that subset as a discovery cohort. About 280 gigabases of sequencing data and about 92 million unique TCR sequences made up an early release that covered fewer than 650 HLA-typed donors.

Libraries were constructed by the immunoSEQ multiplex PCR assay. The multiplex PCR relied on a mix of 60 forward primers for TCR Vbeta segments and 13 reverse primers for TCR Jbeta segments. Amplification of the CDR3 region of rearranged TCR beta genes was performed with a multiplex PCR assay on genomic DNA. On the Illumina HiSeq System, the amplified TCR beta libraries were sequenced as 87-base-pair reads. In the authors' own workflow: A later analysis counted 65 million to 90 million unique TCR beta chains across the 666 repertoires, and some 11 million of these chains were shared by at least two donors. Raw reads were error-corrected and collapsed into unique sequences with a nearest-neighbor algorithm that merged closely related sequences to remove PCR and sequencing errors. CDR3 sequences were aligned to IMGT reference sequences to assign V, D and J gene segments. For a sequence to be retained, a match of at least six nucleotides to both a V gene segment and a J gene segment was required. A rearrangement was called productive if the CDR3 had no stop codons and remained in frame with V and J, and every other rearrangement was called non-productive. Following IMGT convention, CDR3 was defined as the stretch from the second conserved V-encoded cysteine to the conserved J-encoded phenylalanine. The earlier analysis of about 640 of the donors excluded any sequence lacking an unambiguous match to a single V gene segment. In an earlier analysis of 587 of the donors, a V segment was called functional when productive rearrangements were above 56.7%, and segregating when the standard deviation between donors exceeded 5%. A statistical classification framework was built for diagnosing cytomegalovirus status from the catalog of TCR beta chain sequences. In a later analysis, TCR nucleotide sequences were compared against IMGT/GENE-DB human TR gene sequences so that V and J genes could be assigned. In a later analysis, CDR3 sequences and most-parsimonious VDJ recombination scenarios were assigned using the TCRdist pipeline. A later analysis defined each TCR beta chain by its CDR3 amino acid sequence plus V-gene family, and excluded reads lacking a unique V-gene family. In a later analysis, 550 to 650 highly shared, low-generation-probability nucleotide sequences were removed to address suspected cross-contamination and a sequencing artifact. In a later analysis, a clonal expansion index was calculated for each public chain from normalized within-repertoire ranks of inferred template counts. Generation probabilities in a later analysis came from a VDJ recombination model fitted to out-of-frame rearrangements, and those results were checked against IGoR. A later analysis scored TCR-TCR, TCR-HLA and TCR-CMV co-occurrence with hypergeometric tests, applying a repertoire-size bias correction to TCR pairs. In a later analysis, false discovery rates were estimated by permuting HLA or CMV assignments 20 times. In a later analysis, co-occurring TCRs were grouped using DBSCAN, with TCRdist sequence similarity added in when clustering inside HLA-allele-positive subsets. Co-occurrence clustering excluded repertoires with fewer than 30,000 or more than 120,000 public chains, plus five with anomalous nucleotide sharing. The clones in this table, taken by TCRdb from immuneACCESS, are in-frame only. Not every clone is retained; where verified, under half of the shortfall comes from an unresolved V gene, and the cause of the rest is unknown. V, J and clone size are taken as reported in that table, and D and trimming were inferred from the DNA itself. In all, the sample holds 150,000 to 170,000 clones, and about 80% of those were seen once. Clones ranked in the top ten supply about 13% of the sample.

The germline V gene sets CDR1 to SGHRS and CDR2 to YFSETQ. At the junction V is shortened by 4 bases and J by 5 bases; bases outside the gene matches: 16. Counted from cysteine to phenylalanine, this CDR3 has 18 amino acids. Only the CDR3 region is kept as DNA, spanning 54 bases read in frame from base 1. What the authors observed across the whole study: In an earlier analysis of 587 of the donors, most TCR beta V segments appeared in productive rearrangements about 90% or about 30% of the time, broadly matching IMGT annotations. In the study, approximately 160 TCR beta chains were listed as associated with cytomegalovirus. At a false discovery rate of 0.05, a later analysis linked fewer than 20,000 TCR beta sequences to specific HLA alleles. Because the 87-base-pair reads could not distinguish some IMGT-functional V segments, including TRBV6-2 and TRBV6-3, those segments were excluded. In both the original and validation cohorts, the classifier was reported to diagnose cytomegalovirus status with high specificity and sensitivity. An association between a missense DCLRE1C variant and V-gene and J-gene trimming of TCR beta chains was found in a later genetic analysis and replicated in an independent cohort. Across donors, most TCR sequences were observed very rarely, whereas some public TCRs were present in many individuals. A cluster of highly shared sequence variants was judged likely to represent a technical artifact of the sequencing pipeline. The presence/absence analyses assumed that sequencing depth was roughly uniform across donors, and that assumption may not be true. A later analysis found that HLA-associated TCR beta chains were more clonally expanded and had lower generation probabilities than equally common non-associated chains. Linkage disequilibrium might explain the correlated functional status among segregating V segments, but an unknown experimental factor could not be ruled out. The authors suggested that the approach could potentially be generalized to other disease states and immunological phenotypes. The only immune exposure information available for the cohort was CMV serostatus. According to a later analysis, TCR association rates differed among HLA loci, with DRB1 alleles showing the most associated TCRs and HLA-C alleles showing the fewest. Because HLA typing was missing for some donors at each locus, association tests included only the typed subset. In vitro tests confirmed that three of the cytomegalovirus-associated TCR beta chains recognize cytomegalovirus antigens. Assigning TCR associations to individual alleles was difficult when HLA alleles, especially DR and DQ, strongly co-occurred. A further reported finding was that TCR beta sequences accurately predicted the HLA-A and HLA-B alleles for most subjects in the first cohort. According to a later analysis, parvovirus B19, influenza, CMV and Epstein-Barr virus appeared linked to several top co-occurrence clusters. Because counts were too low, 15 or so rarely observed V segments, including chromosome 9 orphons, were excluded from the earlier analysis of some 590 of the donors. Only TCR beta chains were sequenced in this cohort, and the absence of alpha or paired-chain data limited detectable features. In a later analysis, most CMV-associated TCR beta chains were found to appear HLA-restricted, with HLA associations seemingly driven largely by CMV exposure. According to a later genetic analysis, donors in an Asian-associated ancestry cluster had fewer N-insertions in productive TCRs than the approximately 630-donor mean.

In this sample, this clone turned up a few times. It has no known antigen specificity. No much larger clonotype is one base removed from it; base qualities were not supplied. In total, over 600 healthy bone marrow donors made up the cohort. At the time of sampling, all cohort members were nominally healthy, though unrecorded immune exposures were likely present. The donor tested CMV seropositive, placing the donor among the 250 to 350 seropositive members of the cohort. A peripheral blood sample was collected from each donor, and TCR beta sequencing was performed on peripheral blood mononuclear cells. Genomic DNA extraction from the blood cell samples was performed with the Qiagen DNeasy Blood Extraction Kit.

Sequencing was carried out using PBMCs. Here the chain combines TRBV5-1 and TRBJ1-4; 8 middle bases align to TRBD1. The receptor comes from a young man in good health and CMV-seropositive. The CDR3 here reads CASSLYSGTGRANEKLFF. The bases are TGCGCCAGCAGCCTGTACTCCGGGACAGGAAGGGCGAATGAAAAACTGTTTTTT. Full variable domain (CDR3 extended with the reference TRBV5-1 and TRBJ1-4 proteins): KAGVTQTPRYLIKTRGQQVTLSCSPISGHRSVSWYQQTPGQGLQFLFEYFSETQRNKGNFPGRFSGRQFSNSRSEMNVSTLELGDSALYLCASSLYSGTGRANEKLFFGSGTQLSVL.